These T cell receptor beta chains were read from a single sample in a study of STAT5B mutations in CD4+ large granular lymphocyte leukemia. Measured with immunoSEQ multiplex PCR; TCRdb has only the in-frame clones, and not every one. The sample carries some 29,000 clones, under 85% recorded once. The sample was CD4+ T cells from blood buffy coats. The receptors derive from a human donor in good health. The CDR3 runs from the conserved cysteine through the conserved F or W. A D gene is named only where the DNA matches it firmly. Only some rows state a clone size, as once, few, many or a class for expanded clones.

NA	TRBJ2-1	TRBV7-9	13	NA	CASTSLANNEQFF	TGTGCCAGCACCAGCTTAGCAAACAATGAGCAGTTCTTC
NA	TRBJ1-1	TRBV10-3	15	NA	CAIKSEGGRKTEAFF	TGTGCCATCAAATCAGAGGGGGGGCGGAAGACTGAAGCTTTCTTT
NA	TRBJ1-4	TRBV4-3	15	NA	CASSQGGGSLEKLFF	TGCGCCAGCAGCCAAGGCGGGGGGTCCCTCGAAAAACTGTTTTTT
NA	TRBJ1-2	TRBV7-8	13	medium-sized	CASSLDPDYGYTF	TGTGCCAGCAGCTTAGATCCAGACTATGGCTACACCTTC
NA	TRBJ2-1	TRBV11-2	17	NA	CASSHILVGRGLGEQFF	TGTGCCAGCAGTCACATCCTCGTGGGGCGGGGGCTCGGAGAGCAGTTCTTC
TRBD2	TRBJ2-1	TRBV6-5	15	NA	CASRSAGAQRSEQFF	TGTGCCAGCAGGTCAGCGGGGGCCCAGAGGAGTGAGCAGTTCTTC
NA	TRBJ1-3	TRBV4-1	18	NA	CASSQGKGTLLSGNTIYF	TGCGCCAGCAGCCAAGGGAAGGGGACCCTACTCTCTGGAAACACCATATATTTT
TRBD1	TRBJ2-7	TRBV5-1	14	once	CASSPGTGPYEQYF	TGCGCCAGCAGTCCCGGGACAGGCCCTTACGAGCAGTACTTC
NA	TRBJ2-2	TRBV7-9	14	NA	CASSSLMNTGELFF	TGTGCCAGCAGCTCACTGATGAACACCGGGGAGCTGTTTTTT
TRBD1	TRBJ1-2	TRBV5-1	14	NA	CASSSTGDFYGYTF	TGCGCCAGCAGCTCGACAGGGGATTTCTATGGCTACACCTTC
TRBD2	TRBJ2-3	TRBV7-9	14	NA	CASSLGTRADTQYF	TGTGCCAGCAGCTTAGGGACTAGAGCAGATACGCAGTATTTT
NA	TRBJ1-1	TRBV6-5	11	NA	CASSPGTEAFF	TGTGCCAGCAGTCCAGGCACTGAAGCTTTCTTT
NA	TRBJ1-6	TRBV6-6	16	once	CASSFELGGRNSPLHF	TGTGCCAGCAGCTTCGAGTTGGGAGGGAGGAATTCACCCCTCCACTTT
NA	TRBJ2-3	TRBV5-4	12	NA	CASSLVPDTQYF	TGTGCCAGCAGCTTGGTGCCAGATACGCAGTATTTT
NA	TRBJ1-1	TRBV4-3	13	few	CASSQEGDTEAFF	TGCGCCAGCAGCCAAGAAGGTGACACTGAAGCTTTCTTT
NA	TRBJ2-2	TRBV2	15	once	CASSMVQGSTGELFF	TGTGCCAGCAGTATGGTACAGGGAAGCACCGGGGAGCTGTTTTTT
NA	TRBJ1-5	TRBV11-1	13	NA	CASYYPPNQPQHF	TGTGCCAGCTACTACCCCCCCAATCAGCCCCAGCATTTT
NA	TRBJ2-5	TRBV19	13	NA	CASSRGQQETQYF	TGTGCCAGTAGTAGAGGACAGCAAGAGACCCAGTACTTC
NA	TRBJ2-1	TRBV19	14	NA	CASTRLGSYNEQFF	TGTGCCAGTACTCGACTAGGCTCCTACAATGAGCAGTTCTTC
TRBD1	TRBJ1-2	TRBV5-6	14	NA	CASSFSQGGYGYTF	TGTGCCAGCAGCTTCTCGCAGGGGGGCTATGGCTACACCTTC
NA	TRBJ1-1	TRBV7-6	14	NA	CASSRSAPSTEAFF	TGTGCCAGCAGCCGCTCTGCCCCTTCCACTGAAGCTTTCTTT
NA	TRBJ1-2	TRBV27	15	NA	CASSLIGAGEFGYTF	TGTGCCAGCAGTTTAATAGGGGCAGGGGAGTTTGGCTACACCTTC
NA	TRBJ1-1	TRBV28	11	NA	CASSLGVEAFF	TGTGCCAGCAGTTTAGGGGTAGAAGCTTTCTTT
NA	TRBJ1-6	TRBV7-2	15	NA	CASSFSSAYNSPLHF	TGTGCCAGCAGCTTCAGCTCGGCCTATAATTCACCCCTCCACTTT
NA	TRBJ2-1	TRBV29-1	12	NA	CSVEDLGNEQFF	TGCAGCGTTGAAGATCTAGGCAATGAGCAGTTCTTC
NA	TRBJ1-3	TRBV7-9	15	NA	CASLSRALTGNTIYF	TGTGCCAGCCTTTCGAGGGCCCTGACTGGAAACACCATATATTTT
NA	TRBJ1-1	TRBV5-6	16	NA	CASSGVGDVKHTEAFF	TGTGCCAGCAGCGGGGTGGGGGATGTGAAGCACACTGAAGCTTTCTTT
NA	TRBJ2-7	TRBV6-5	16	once	CASSSTSGNRIYEQYF	TGTGCCAGCAGTTCTACCTCAGGGAATAGAATCTACGAGCAGTACTTC
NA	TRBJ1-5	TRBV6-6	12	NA	CASHEGHQPQHF	TGTGCCAGCCACGAGGGGCATCAGCCCCAGCATTTT
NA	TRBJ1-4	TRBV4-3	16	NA	CASSQVWRVANEKLFF	TGCGCCAGCAGCCAAGTTTGGAGGGTGGCTAATGAAAAACTGTTTTTT
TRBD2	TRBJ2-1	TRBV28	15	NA	CASSIERDSYNEQFF	TGTGCCAGCAGTATCGAGCGGGACTCCTACAATGAGCAGTTCTTC
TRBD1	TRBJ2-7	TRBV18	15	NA	CASSPPGTGEYEQYF	TGTGCCAGCTCACCCCCCGGGACAGGAGAATACGAGCAGTACTTC
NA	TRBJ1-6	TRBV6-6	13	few	CASSYGVDSPLHF	TGTGCCAGCAGTTACGGAGTTGATTCACCCCTCCACTTT
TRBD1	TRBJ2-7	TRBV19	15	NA	CASSNQGQGGYEQYF	TGTGCCAGTAGTAATCAAGGACAGGGTGGCTACGAGCAGTACTTC
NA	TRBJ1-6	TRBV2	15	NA	CASSGDRPSNSPLHF	TGTGCCAGCAGTGGGGACCGACCTAGCAATTCACCCCTCCACTTT
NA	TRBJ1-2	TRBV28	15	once	CASRIQGGRINGYTF	TGTGCCAGCAGGATTCAGGGCGGGCGAATTAATGGCTACACCTTC
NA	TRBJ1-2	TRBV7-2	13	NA	CASSLRSSGGYTF	TGTGCCAGCAGCTTGAGGTCCTCTGGTGGCTACACCTTC
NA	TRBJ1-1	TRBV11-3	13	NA	CASSEGEVGEAFF	TGTGCCAGCAGTGAAGGGGAGGTTGGTGAAGCTTTCTTT
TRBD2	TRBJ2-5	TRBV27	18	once	CASSPLSWAGDSQETQYF	TGTGCCAGCAGCCCCCTCTCGTGGGCGGGGGACTCCCAAGAGACCCAGTACTTC
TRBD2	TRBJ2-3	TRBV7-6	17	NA	CASSPPGGGSSTDTQYF	TGTGCCAGCAGCCCTCCCGGCGGGGGATCTAGCACAGATACGCAGTATTTT
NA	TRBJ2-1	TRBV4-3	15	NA	CASSQERLATNEQFF	TGCGCCAGCAGCCAAGAGAGGCTAGCGACGAATGAGCAGTTCTTC
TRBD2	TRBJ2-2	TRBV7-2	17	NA	CASSFWTSGAHTGELFF	TGTGCCAGCAGCTTCTGGACTAGCGGGGCCCACACCGGGGAGCTGTTTTTT
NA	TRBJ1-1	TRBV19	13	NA	CASSIVEDTEAFF	TGTGCCAGTAGTATAGTAGAGGACACTGAAGCTTTCTTT
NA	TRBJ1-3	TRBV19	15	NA	CASSMPSRAGNTIYF	TGTGCCAGTAGTATGCCATCACGAGCTGGAAACACCATATATTTT
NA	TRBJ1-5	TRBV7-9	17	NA	CASSLGVGIHRNQPQHF	TGTGCCAGCAGCTTAGGGGTAGGGATCCACCGCAATCAGCCCCAGCATTTT
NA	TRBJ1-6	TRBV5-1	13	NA	CASSLGDNSPLHF	TGCGCCAGCAGCTTGGGGGACAATTCACCCCTCCACTTT
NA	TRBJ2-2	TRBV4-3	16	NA	CASSQGTKDGAGELFF	TGCGCCAGCAGCCAAGGGACCAAGGACGGGGCCGGGGAGCTGTTTTTT
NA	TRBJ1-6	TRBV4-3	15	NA	CASSRDNSYNSPLHF	TGCGCCAGCAGCCGGGACAACTCCTATAATTCACCCCTCCACTTT
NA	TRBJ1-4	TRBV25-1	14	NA	CATRTEYGNEKLFF	TGTGCCACCCGGACCGAGTACGGTAATGAAAAACTGTTTTTT
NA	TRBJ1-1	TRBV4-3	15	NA	CASSQDLWGSTEAFF	TGCGCCAGCAGCCAAGATCTTTGGGGGAGCACTGAAGCTTTCTTT